The next 30 T cell receptor beta chains were all read from a single sample in a study of Graves' ophthalmopathy and Graves' hyperthyroidism. The authors amplified TCR beta CDR3 regions, and they did so from RNA transcripts for repertoire sequencing. HTBI-primed RT-PCR formed the first round, and a multiplex PCR formed the second. One entry per CDR3 protein results from TCRdb running MiXCR on the multiplex PCR reads. This table holds around 470,000 distinct CDR3 sequences, approximately 15% found once. The specimen was blood. The receptors here all came from a woman aged 25-40 years with Graves' ophthalmopathy.

The chain combines TRBV13 with TRBJ1-1, with D unresolved. The V end was cut by 1 base, the J end by 7 bases, with 10 bases between. CDR3 size: 13 residues. Per germline, CDR1 PRHDT and CDR2 FYEKMQ (reference sequence). The CDR3 nucleotides read TGTGCCAGCAGCTTAGTCGGGGAAGTTGAAGCTTTCTTT. Translation gives CASSLVGEVEAFF.

This clonotype was counted at least ten times. V usage is TRBV2 and J usage is TRBJ1-1, with 7 bases aligning to TRBD1. CDR1 is SNHLY, CDR2 FYNNEI, per germline. The V segment lost 6 bases and the J segment 2 bases; nucleotides outside the gene matches: 12. CDR3 size: 16 residues. This CDR3 is CASRETGFVPNTEAFF. The CDR3 DNA is TGTGCCAGCAGGGAGACAGGGTTCGTACCCAACACTGAAGCTTTCTTT.

This clonotype was seen at least ten times. This sequence joins TRBV27 and TRBJ2-7; 8 bases map to TRBD2. Trimming cost V 2 bases and J 7 bases; bases outside gene matches: 16. This CDR3 contains 17 residues. Germline V CDR1 and CDR2: MNHEY, SMNVEV (reference sequence). CDR3 bases: TGTGCCAGCAGTTTACTAGGGGTCGGCGGGGCGGGGGGAGAGCAGTACTTC. It is translated as CASSLLGVGGAGGEQYF.

Comment on this clonotype: This may arise from a read error, as a much more abundant clone is one base away. V usage is TRBV2 and J usage is TRBJ2-5; 8 nucleotides line up with TRBD1. The CDR3 spans 12 residues. The germline gives CDR1 SNHLY, CDR2 FYNNEI. The CDR3 sequence is CDSKGQGVGQYF. CDR3 nucleotide sequence: TGTGACAGCAAAGGACAGGGCGTTGGCCAGTACTTC.

There are many counts of this clonotype. The chain joins TRBV6-5 to TRBJ1-3; TRBD1 aligns across 7 bases. The CDR3 is 12 amino acids. Germline V gives CDR1 MNHEY, CDR2 SVGAGI. With V trimmed by 6 bases and J by 8 bases, 4 bases remained unmatched. CDR3 loop: CASSYRGDTIYF. The CDR3 DNA follows: TGTGCCAGCAGCTACAGGGGAGACACCATATATTTT.

This clonotype was found many times. One end of the junction does not line up with germline, which may come from a read error. V usage is TRBV12-3 or TRBV12-4 and J usage is TRBJ2-4; D may correspond to TRBD1 or TRBD2 (5 bases each). The CDR3 runs to 11 residues. The CDR3 DNA sequence: TGTGCCAGCAGTTTGGAGGACATTAAGTACTTC. Protein sequence: CASSLEDIKYF.

Many counts were recorded for this clonotype. This chain connects TRBV12-3 or TRBV12-4 to TRBJ2-3, with D tentatively TRBD2 (5 bases). There are 14 residues in the CDR3. V was shortened by 3 bases and J by 6 bases, with 13 bases between the two germline ends. The CDR3 coding sequence is TGTGCCAGCAGTTTGGGTGGGAGTGGCGATACGCAGTATTTT. Amino acid sequence: CASSLGGSGDTQYF.

This clonotype was seen only a few times. The rearrangement uses TRBV29-1 and TRBJ2-7; D tentatively fits TRBD1 or TRBD2 (6 bases each). The CDR3 sequence is 12 residues long. V lost 6 bases to trimming and J lost 2 bases, with 11 bases between them. Germline CDR1 is SQVTM and CDR2 is ANQGSEA. Written as DNA, the CDR3 is TGCAGCGTGGGGGGCGCGACCTACGAGCAGTACTTC. Translation gives CSVGGATYEQYF.

This clonotype was detected ten times or more. The CDR3 DNA follows: TGTGCCAGCAGAAACAGGGGCGGACCCTACGAGCAGTACTTC. Translating it yields CASRNRGGPYEQYF. This chain links TRBV6-5 with TRBJ2-7, with 7 bases fitting TRBD1. Trimming took 6 bases from V and 2 from J; bases not matched to a gene: 7. The CDR3 covers 14 residues. Germline V lookup: CDR1 MNHEY, CDR2 SVGAGI.

This clonotype was counted ten times or more. The rearrangement uses TRBV20-1 and TRBJ2-4; D possibly matches TRBD1 or TRBD2 (6 bases each). The CDR3 is 13 amino acids. Germline-derived CDR1 and CDR2 are DFQATT and SNEGSKA (reference sequence). With 5 bases removed from V and 5 bases from J, the gap between germline ends came to 13 bases. The CDR3 loop is CSAAGRGQNIQYF. The CDR3 nucleotides read TGCAGTGCTGCGGGACGGGGGCAAAACATTCAGTACTTC.

This clonotype was recorded many times. V and J are TRBV10-3 and TRBJ1-3; D remains unclear. V lost 7 bases and J lost 8, with 18 bases in between. CDR3 length equals 14 residues. The germline gives CDR1 ENHRY, CDR2 SYGVKD. CDR3 bases: TGTGCCATCACCAGATTGGATCGGTCCGACACCATATATTTT. Amino acid sequence: CAITRLDRSDTIYF.

This clonotype occurred many times. A junction boundary mismatches the germline segment, possibly from a read error. The rearrangement links TRBV6-1 to TRBJ1-1, with 7 nucleotides matching TRBD1. Germline assignment: CDR1 MNHNS and CDR2 SASEGT. CDR3 length: 12 residues. CDR3 nucleotide sequence: TGTGCCAGCAGCCCAGACAGGGTTGAAGCTCTCTTT. Translation: CASSPDRVEALF.

The chain joins TRBV30 to TRBJ1-2; a weak D match, TRBD1 (5 bases). Trimming pared 0 bases from V and 1 base from J, leaving 15 bases between. The CDR3 contains 16 residues. Germline-derived CDR1 and CDR2 are GTSNPN and SVGIG (reference sequence). CDR3 in amino acids: CAWSVRLTDYNYGYTF. The DNA of the CDR3 is TGTGCCTGGAGTGTACGCTTGACAGATTATAACTATGGCTACACCTTC.

This clonotype showed up many times. This chain connects TRBV28 to TRBJ2-7; no firm D call. The CDR3 is 14 amino acids. CDR1 MDHEN and CDR2 SYDVKM come from the germline V gene. V was trimmed by 4 bases and J by 3 bases, leaving 13 bases between them. CDR3: CASSSPDGIYEQYF. The CDR3 bases are TGTGCCAGCAGTTCTCCGGACGGAATCTACGAGCAGTACTTC.

Many counts were recorded for this clonotype. The V call is TRBV6-1, the J call TRBJ2-7, with TRBD2 matching over 8 bases. V dropped 3 bases and J dropped 9; count of bases not matched to a gene: 7. The CDR3 loop spans 13 amino acids. Germline lookup yields CDR1 MNHNS and CDR2 SASEGT. CDR3 sequence: CASSETSESGQYF. Written as DNA, the CDR3 is TGTGCCAGCAGTGAGACTAGCGAATCGGGGCAGTACTTC.

In its sample, this clonotype was seen many times. V is TRBV27 and J is TRBJ2-3, with 14 bases fitting TRBD2. Germline assignment: CDR1 MNHEY and CDR2 SMNVEV (reference sequence). V lost 6 bases, J lost 0 bases, and 8 bases stayed unmatched. The CDR3 sequence is 18 residues long. The CDR3 loop reads CASSSGLAGVGSTDTQYF. The CDR3, as DNA: TGTGCCAGCAGCTCGGGACTAGCGGGAGTGGGGAGCACAGATACGCAGTATTTT.

This clonotype was picked up many times. The chain is built from TRBV19 and TRBJ1-2, with D perhaps matching TRBD1 (6 bases). This CDR3 comprises 15 residues. Per the germline V gene, CDR1 is LNHDA and CDR2 is SQIVND (reference sequence). The ends were cut back, 2 bases at V and 2 bases at J, with 12 bases in the middle. The CDR3 reads CASSIYTGTNYGYTF. DNA for the CDR3: TGTGCCAGTAGTATATACACCGGGACAAACTATGGCTACACCTTC. Full variable domain (rest looked up from reference TRBV19 and TRBJ1-2): DGGITQSPKYLFRKEGQNVTLSCEQNLNHDAMYWYRQDPGQGLRLIYYSQIVNDFQKGDIAEGYSVSREKKESFPLTVTSAQKNPTAFYLCASSIYTGTNYGYTFGSGTRLTVV.

This clonotype was detected ten times or more. A much larger clone is a single base away; this may be a read error. The CDR3 DNA is TGTGCCAGCAGTCGAGCCGTTGGCGAGCAGTACTTC. Its protein product is CASSRAVGEQYF. The chain is built from TRBV7-8 and TRBJ2-7; D remains unclear. This CDR3 is 12 amino acids long. Germline V gene sequence: CDR1 SGHVS, CDR2 FQNEAQ. The V gene lost 6 bases and the J gene lost 6 bases, with 12 bases spanning the gap.

This clonotype appeared many times. The rearrangement links TRBV6-2 or TRBV6-3 to TRBJ1-2; no reliable D call. The V gene's germline CDR1 is MNHEY and CDR2 SVGEGT. This CDR3 spans 14 amino acids. V was trimmed by 6 bases and J by 3 bases, leaving 14 bases between them. CDR3 amino acids: CASSSATEYYGYTF. CDR3 bases: TGTGCCAGCAGCTCGGCGACGGAATACTATGGCTACACCTTC.

This clonotype was seen many times. In DNA, the CDR3 is TGTGCCAGCAGTTTAATCAGGGGGGGGATGAACACTGAAGCTTTCTTT. Translation gives CASSLIRGGMNTEAFF. The V gene is TRBV28, the J gene TRBJ1-1, with 7 bases aligning to TRBD1. With 2 bases clipped from V and 0 bases from J, the junction kept 6 bases outside the gene matches. Germline V gives CDR1 MDHEN, CDR2 SYDVKM. The CDR3 length is 16 residues.

This clonotype has ten or more counts. The CDR3 DNA reads TGTGCCAGCAGTTTAAGGACACACACCCGGCCTGGCTACACCTTC. As protein: CASSLRTHTRPGYTF. This rearrangement joins TRBV12-3 or TRBV12-4 to TRBJ1-2; possibly TRBD1 for D (5 bases). The CDR3 consists of 15 residues. V shed 2 bases and J shed 7 bases, with 17 bases lying between them.

V gene TRBV3-1 combines with J gene TRBJ2-7, with 7 bases aligning to TRBD2. The junction had 17 bases not matched to a gene; V was cut back by 0 bases and J by 6 bases. CDR3 length: 18 residues. Germline assignment: CDR1 LGHDT and CDR2 YNNKEL (reference sequence). CDR3 residues: CASSQDWGELAHFGEQYF. The DNA of the CDR3 is TGTGCCAGCAGCCAAGATTGGGGAGAACTAGCGCATTTCGGCGAGCAGTACTTC.

On this clonotype: A much larger clonotype is one base distant, so this may be a read error. This chain connects TRBV5-1 to TRBJ2-2; D is uncertain. Between the trimmed V and J ends, which lost 2 bases and 5 bases, there was a span of 7 bases. In germline, CDR1 is SGHRS, CDR2 YFSETQ. The CDR3 is made up of 13 amino acids. CDR3 nucleotide sequence: TGCGCCAGCAGCTTCACAGTAACCGGGGAGCTGTTTTTT. It specifies CASSFTVTGELFF. The full variable domain, in which reference TRBV5-1 and TRBJ2-2 provide the parts outside the CDR3, is KAGVTQTPRYLIKTRGQQVTLSCSPISGHRSVSWYQQTPGQGLQFLFEYFSETQRNKGNFPGRFSGRQFSNSRSEMNVSTLELGDSALYLCASSFTVTGELFFGEGSRLTVL.

This clonotype was seen repeatedly, ten times or more. V usage is TRBV6-2 or TRBV6-3 and J usage is TRBJ2-2, with TRBD1 identical over 8 bases. V lost 7 bases and J lost 5; bases outside the gene matches: 15. Germline CDR1 is MNHEY and CDR2 is SVGEGT. CDR3 size: 17 residues. CDR3 bases: TGTGCCAGCACCCCCGAGGGGCAGGGGGCACGAACCGGGGAGCTGTTTTTT. It is translated as CASTPEGQGARTGELFF.

This clonotype was observed many times. The chain is built from TRBV7-9 and TRBJ1-1; D unresolved. Germline V gene lookup returns CDR1 SEHNR and CDR2 FQNEAQ (reference sequence). V was shortened by 4 bases and J by 4 bases, with 10 bases between the two germline ends. The length of the CDR3 is 13 residues. The CDR3 DNA reads TGTGCCAGCAGCTCTAGTAGGGCCACTGAAGCTTTCTTT. It yields the protein CASSSSRATEAFF.

The chain carries TRBV30 and TRBJ1-3; D is unclear. This CDR3 has 15 amino acids. CDR1 and CDR2 (germline): GTSNPN, SVGIG (reference sequence). The V end lost 6 bases, the J end lost 4 bases, and 19 bases lay between the germline ends. CDR3 residues: CACVPPPVGGNTIYF. The DNA for the CDR3 is TGTGCCTGCGTCCCGCCGCCAGTAGGCGGAAACACCATATATTTT. The complete variable domain, with remaining parts taken from reference TRBV30 and TRBJ1-3, reads SQTIHQWPATLVQPVGSPLSLECTVEGTSNPNLYWYRQAAGRGLQLLFYSVGIGQISSEVPQNLSASRPQDRQFILSSKKLLLSDSGFYLCACVPPPVGGNTIYFGEGSWLTVV.

Many counts were recorded for this clonotype. This chain links TRBV19 with TRBJ2-2; 8 nucleotides match TRBD1. V lost 3 bases to trimming and J lost 6 bases; unmatched junction nucleotides: 9. This CDR3 has 16 amino acids. The germline V gene has CDR1 LNHDA and CDR2 SQIVND (reference sequence). The CDR3 sequence: CASSINPGGNPGELFF. In DNA form, the CDR3 reads TGTGCCAGTAGTATTAACCCAGGGGGCAACCCCGGGGAGCTGTTTTTT. The variable domain in full, completed from reference TRBV19 and TRBJ2-2, reads DGGITQSPKYLFRKEGQNVTLSCEQNLNHDAMYWYRQDPGQGLRLIYYSQIVNDFQKGDIAEGYSVSREKKESFPLTVTSAQKNPTAFYLCASSINPGGNPGELFFGEGSRLTVL.

This clonotype was observed many times. The chain couples TRBV5-1 to TRBJ2-2, with D maybe TRBD2 (7 bases). V lost 4 bases and J lost 4, with 17 bases in between. The CDR3 loop spans 16 amino acids. In germline, CDR1 is SGHRS, CDR2 YFSETQ. For the CDR3, the DNA is TGCGCCAGCAGCCCAGCGGGGACACCTGCCACCGGGGAGCTGTTTTTT. It is translated as CASSPAGTPATGELFF.

This clonotype was picked up many times. The rearrangement links TRBV6-1 to TRBJ2-5; possibly TRBD1 for D (5 bases). This CDR3 spans 13 amino acids. CDR1 and CDR2 (germline): MNHNS, SASEGT. Trimming took off 9 bases at V and 5 bases at J, with 16 bases between the two ends. CDR3 residues: CASLQVAGETQYF. The CDR3 DNA is TGTGCCAGTCTGCAGGTTGCAGGGGAGACCCAGTACTTC.

The sample holds many counts of this clonotype. The rearrangement uses TRBV6-2 or TRBV6-3 and TRBJ2-5, with 7 bases lining up with TRBD1. Germline loops: CDR1 MNHEY, CDR2 SVGEGT. The CDR3 spans 14 residues. The junction had 8 bases not matched to a gene; V was cut back by 5 bases and J by 5 bases. This CDR3 reads CASSPDRDRETQYF. CDR3 nucleotide sequence: TGTGCCAGCAGTCCTGACAGGGACCGGGAGACCCAGTACTTC.